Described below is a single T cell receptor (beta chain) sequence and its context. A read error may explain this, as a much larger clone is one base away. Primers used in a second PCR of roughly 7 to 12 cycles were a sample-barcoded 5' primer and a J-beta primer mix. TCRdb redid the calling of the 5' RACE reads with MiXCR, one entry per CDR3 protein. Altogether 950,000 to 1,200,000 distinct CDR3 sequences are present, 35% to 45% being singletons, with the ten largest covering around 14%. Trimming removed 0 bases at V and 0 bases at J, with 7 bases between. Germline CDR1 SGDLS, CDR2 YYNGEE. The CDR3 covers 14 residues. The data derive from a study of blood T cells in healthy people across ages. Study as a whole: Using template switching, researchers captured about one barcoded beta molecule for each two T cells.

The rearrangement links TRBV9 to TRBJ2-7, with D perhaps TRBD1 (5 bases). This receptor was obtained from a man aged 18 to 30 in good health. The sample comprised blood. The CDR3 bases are TGTGCCAGCAGCGTAGCAGACAGCTCCTACGAGCAGTACTTC. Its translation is CASSVADSSYEQYF.